This T cell receptor beta chain derives from a study of shared clonotypes between healthy human individuals (dated by TCRdb to between 2020 and 2021). Regarding the complete study: The cohort comprised a couple of women and a few men aged 18 to 49 years. Each donor's leukapheresis produced roughly between roughly 0.85 and 9.5 billion PBMCs. To increase sequencing depth and limit assay-specific biases, different laboratories used diverse techniques to prepare libraries and sequence TCR repertoires. For each donor, three plates each were used for CD4 naive and CD4 memory, two plates were used for CD8 naive, and one plate was used for CD8 memory. The study deeply sequenced blood TCR repertoires of five healthy adults to estimate repertoire size and the extent of clonotype sharing between individuals. Beyond this particular receptor, the publication reports: The small number of donors limited the genetic and exposure-history diversity represented. Rarefaction of sorted-subset datasets indicated incomplete sequencing despite the large sequencing depth. Around 5% of naive CD4, 3% to 3.5% of naive CD8, approximately 2.2% of memory CD4, and about 0.4% of memory CD8 clonotypes were shared across a handful of donors. Estimated clonotype richness was generally larger for naive than for memory subsets. Pairwise subsampling led to the expectation that sequencing depth would affect the degree of clonotype sharing among donors. Compared with non-shared clonotypes, the clonotypes found in all four sorted-subset donors had higher generation probabilities. Sampling was limited to blood, and TCR repertoires in tissue likely differ from TCR repertoires in blood.

Including cysteine and phenylalanine, the CDR3 has 13 amino acids. Of the read, only the CDR3 DNA is kept; its 39 bases are in frame from base 1. The trim is 6 bases for V and 4 bases for J, with a gap of 10 bases between the germline ends. CDR1 and CDR2, per the germline V gene (reference sequence), are SEHNR and FQNEAQ. CD8 naive samples were CD45RO-negative cells positively selected for CCR7, giving a CD45RA+CCR7+ population that excluded TemRA cells. The donors were healthy, HIV-negative adults who had no recently reported acute infections or vaccinations. Every donor was a Caucasian adult living in Nashville, Tennessee, USA. After blood collection by leukapheresis, PBMCs were isolated using Ficoll-Histopaque density gradient centrifugation and then cryopreserved in the vapor phase of liquid nitrogen. Analytical flow cytometry was used to check the purity and quantity of every magnetically sorted T cell population. Each sorted fraction had its genomic DNA isolated and then quantified by UV absorbance on a Nanodrop 2000c.

Using the deep immunoSEQ assay, multiplex PCR amplified TCR CDR3 regions from genomic DNA. Extracted genomic DNA from each cell subset was spread evenly across all wells of several immunoSEQ 96-well plates, with each plate serving as a replicate. For sorted subsets, around 200 ng genomic DNA, equal to tens of thousands of T cell genomes, was loaded into each replicate PCR. The purified libraries were quantified using a Qubit 3.0 fluorometer, sized with a Bioanalyzer 2100, and then quantified again using the KAPA Library Quantification kit. Every immunoSEQ 96-well plate was sequenced on a dedicated single-read 150-cycle Illumina NextSeq 550 flow cell. For the original study's pipeline: Because the immunoSEQ output included only junctional sequences and no quality scores, the filtering could not be the same as the filtering used for full-length reads. Sequences were annotated with PyIR, a Python wrapper for IgBLAST v1.9, and V/J genes and CDR3 were assigned using IMGT germline references. Reads were removed for weak V/J assignments (E-value above 1e-6), missing CDR3, stop codons, out-of-frame junctions, or ambiguous translated residues. V3J clonotypes were defined as sequences sharing an identical inferred V gene, J gene, and CDR3 amino acid sequence. The percentage overlap between two repertoires was calculated by dividing the number of shared unique clonotypes by the size of the smaller repertoire. RTK rarefaction, the Chao1 estimator, and Recon v2.1 estimates of unobserved clonotypes were used to assess repertoire richness. OLGA was used to compute generation probabilities for all TCRbeta clonotypes that the gDNA method yielded from a handful of donors. The source is immuneACCESS, and TCRdb retained only in-frame sequences with V and J called. Part of the clones is not carried over; for the studies checked, unresolved V genes explain less than half of this, and the remainder is unexplained. V and J calls and clone size come straight from that table; D and trimming were deduced from the DNA. This sample holds some 800,000 clones; 80% to 95% were observed only once. Clones ranked in the top ten supply 24% of the sample.

Note on this clone: Its antigen remains unidentified. One base away there is no much larger clone; base qualities are not given.

Sample: naive CD8+ T cells sorted from blood. This specimen's cell subset or site label, interpreted: CD45RA+CCR7+. The clonotype comes from a man between 25 and 39 years old in good health. The rearranged chain carries TRBV7-9 and TRBJ2-1; too little of a D gene remains to name it. This receptor carries the CDR3 CASSHGPYNEQFF. DNA sequence: TGTGCCAGCAGTCATGGACCGTACAATGAGCAGTTCTTC.